This T cell receptor beta chain originates from a study of blood T cells in healthy people across ages. Points from the study as a whole: The diversity estimates, figures obtained from one million T cells, were considered underestimates.

Primers used in a second PCR of roughly 7 to 11 cycles were a sample-barcoded 5' primer and a J-beta primer mix. MiXCR, applied by TCRdb to the 5' RACE reads, yields one record per CDR3 protein. The sample consists of fewer than 650,000 distinct CDR3 sequences, about a quarter of them appearing once. Only a few counts were recorded for this clonotype. Its antigen remains unidentified. The CDR3 has 17 amino acids. Trimming shortened V by 6 bases and J by 1 base, and 19 bases separated the two germline ends. Germline loops: CDR1 MNHEY, CDR2 SMNVEV (reference sequence). This same sample was also part of a study on T cells of mothers and their children.

V and J are TRBV27 and TRBJ2-4, with a weak D call TRBD2 (6 bases). Source material: blood. The receptor comes from a boy between 2 and 15 years old in good health. The CDR3 loop reads CASSPGTLVAAKNIQYF. CDR3 bases: TGTGCCAGCAGCCCCGGGACTTTGGTAGCCGCCAAAAACATTCAGTACTTC.